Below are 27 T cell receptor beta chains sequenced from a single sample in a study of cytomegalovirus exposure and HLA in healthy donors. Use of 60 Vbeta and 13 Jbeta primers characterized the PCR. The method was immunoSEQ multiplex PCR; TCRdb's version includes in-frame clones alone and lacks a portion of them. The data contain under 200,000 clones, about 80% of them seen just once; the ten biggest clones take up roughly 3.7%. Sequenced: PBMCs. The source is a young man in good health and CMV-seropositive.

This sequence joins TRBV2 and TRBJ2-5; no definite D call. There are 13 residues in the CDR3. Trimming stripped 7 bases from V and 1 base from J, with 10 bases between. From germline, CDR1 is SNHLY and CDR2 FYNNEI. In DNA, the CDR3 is TGTGCCAGCACGGTCGGTTTCCAAGAGACCCAGTACTTC. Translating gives CASTVGFQETQYF.

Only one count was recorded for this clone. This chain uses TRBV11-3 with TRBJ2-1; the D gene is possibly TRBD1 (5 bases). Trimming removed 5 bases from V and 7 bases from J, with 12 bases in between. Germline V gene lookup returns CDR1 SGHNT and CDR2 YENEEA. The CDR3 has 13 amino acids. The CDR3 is CASSPPAGNEQFF. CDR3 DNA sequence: TGTGCCAGCAGCCCCCCGGCAGGGAATGAGCAGTTCTTC.

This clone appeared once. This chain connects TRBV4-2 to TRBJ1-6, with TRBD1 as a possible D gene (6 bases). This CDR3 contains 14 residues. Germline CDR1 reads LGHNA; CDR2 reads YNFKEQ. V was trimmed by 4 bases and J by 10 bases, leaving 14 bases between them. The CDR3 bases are TGTGCCAGCAGCCCGGGGAGGGGGGAGTCACCCCTCCACTTT. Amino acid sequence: CASSPGRGESPLHF.

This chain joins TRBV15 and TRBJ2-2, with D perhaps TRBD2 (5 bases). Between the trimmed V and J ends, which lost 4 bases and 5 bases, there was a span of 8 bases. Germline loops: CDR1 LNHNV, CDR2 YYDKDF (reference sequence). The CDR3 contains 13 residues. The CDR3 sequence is CATSKRDTGELFF. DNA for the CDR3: TGTGCCACCAGCAAACGGGATACCGGGGAGCTGTTTTTT.

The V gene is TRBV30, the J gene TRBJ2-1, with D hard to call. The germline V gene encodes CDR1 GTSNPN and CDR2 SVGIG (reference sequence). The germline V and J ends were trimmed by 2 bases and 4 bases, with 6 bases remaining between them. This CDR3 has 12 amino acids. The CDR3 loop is CAWSYTYNEQFF. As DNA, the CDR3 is TGTGCCTGGAGTTACACGTACAATGAGCAGTTCTTC. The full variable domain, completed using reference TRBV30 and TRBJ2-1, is SQTIHQWPATLVQPVGSPLSLECTVEGTSNPNLYWYRQAAGRGLQLLFYSVGIGQISSEVPQNLSASRPQDRQFILSSKKLLLSDSGFYLCAWSYTYNEQFFGPGTRLTVL.

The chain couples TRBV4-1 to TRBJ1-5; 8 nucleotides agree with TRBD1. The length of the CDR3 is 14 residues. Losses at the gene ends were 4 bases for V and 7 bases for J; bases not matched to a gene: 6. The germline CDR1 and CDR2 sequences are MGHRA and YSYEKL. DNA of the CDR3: TGCGCCAGCAGCCGGACAGGGTTGGACCAGCCCCAGCATTTT. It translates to CASSRTGLDQPQHF.

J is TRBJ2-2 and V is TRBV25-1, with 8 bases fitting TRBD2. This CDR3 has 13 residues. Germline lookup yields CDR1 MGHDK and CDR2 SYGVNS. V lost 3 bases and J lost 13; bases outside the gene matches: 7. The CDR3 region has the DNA TGTGCCAGCAGTGATGACGGGGGGGCTGGGCTGTTTTTT. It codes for CASSDDGGAGLFF. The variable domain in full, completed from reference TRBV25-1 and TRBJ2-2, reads EADIYQTPRYLVIGTGKKITLECSQTMGHDKMYWYQQDPGMELHLIHYSYGVNSTEKGDLSSESTVSRIRTEHFPLTLESARPSHTSQYLCASSDDGGAGLFFGEGSRLTVL.

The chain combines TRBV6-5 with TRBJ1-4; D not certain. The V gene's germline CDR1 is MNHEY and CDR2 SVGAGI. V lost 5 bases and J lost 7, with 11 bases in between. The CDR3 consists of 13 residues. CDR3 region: CASSTNNGEKLFF. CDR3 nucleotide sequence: TGTGCCAGCAGTACTAATAACGGTGAAAAACTGTTTTTT.

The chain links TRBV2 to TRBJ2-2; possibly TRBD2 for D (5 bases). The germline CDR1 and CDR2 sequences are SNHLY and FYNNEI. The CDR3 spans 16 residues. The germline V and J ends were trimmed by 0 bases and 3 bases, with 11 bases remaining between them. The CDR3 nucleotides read TGTGCCAGCAGTGAAGCGCGGGTCGGAGACACCGGGGAGCTGTTTTTT. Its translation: CASSEARVGDTGELFF.

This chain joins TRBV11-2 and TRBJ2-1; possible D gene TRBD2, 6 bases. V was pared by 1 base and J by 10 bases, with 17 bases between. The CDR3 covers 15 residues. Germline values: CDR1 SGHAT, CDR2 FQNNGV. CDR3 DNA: TGTGCCAGCAGCTTAGGGGTGGGGGGACCTCCCGAGCAGTTCTTC. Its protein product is CASSLGVGGPPEQFF.

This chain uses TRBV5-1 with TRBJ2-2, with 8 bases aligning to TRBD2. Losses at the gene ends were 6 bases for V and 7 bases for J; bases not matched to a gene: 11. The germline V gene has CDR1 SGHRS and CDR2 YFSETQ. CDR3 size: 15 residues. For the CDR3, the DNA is TGCGCCAGCATCGGCACCGGGGGGGACGGCGGGGAGCTGTTTTTT. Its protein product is CASIGTGGDGGELFF.

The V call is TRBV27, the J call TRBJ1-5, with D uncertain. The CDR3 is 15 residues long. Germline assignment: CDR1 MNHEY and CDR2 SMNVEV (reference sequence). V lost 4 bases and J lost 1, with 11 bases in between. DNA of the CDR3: TGTGCCAGCAGTTCATTCGGGGTGAGCAATCAGCCCCAGCATTTT. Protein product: CASSSFGVSNQPQHF.

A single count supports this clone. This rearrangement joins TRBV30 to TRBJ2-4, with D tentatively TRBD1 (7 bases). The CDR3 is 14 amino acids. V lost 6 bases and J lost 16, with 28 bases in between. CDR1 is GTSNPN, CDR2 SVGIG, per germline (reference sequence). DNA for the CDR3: TGTGCCTGTACTCAGGGGGGTTACCCCCGGGTACCTTACTTC. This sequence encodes CACTQGGYPRVPYF.

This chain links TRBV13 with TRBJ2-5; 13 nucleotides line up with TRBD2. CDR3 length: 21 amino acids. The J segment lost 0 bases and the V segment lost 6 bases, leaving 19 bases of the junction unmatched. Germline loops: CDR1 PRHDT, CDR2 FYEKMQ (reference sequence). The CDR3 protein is CASSVSVQFPGTSGNQETQYF. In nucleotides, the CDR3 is TGTGCCAGCAGTGTTTCTGTCCAGTTTCCCGGGACTAGCGGGAACCAAGAGACCCAGTACTTC.

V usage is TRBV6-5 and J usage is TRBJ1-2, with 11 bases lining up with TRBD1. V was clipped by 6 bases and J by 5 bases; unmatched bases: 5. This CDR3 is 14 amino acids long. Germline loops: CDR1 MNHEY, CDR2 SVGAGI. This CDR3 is CASRRGQGVYGYTF. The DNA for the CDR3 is TGTGCCAGCAGGCGGGGACAGGGGGTATATGGCTACACCTTC.

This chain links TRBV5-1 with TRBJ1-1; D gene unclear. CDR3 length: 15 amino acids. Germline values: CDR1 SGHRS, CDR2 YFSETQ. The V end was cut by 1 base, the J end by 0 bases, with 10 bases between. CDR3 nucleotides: TGCGCCAGCAGCTTGCTGTCCGGGTTGAACACTGAAGCTTTCTTT. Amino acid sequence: CASSLLSGLNTEAFF.

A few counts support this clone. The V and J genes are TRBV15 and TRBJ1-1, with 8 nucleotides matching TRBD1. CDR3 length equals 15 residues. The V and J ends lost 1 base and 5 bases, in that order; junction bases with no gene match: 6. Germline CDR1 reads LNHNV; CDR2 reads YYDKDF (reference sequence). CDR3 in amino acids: CATSRGSGGRTEAFF. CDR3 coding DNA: TGTGCCACCAGCAGAGGTTCAGGGGGCCGGACTGAAGCTTTCTTT.

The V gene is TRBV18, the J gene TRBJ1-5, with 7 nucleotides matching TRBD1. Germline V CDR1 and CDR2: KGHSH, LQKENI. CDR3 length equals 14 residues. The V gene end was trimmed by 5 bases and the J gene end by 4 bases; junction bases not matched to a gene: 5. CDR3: CASSTTGQNQPQHF. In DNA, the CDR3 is TGTGCCAGCTCAACGACAGGGCAAAATCAGCCCCAGCATTTT. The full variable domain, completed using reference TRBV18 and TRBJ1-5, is NAGVMQNPRHLVRRRGQEARLRCSPMKGHSHVYWYRQLPEEGLKFMVYLQKENIIDESGMPKERFSAEFPKEGPSILRIQQVVRGDSAAYFCASSTTGQNQPQHFGDGTRLSIL.

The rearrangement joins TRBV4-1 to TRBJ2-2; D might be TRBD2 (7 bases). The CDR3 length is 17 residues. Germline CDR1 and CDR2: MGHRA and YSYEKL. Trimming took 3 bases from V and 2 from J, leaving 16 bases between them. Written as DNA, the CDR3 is TGCGCCAGCAGCCACGGGGCGAGCGGGACAAACACCGGGGAGCTGTTTTTT. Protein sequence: CASSHGASGTNTGELFF.

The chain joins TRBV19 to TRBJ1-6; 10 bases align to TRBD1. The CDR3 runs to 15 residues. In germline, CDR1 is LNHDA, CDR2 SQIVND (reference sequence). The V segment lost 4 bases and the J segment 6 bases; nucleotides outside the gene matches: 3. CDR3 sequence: CASSTRDRGNSPLHF. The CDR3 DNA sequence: TGTGCCAGTAGTACTCGGGACAGGGGTAATTCACCCCTCCACTTT. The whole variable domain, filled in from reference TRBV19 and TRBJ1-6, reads DGGITQSPKYLFRKEGQNVTLSCEQNLNHDAMYWYRQDPGQGLRLIYYSQIVNDFQKGDIAEGYSVSREKKESFPLTVTSAQKNPTAFYLCASSTRDRGNSPLHFGNGTRLTVT.

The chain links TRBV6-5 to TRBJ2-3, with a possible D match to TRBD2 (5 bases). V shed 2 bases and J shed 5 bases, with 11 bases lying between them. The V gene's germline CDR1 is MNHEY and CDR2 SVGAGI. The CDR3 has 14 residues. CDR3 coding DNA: TGTGCCAGCAGTTACGCCACCCGGGAAGATACGCAGTATTTT. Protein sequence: CASSYATREDTQYF.

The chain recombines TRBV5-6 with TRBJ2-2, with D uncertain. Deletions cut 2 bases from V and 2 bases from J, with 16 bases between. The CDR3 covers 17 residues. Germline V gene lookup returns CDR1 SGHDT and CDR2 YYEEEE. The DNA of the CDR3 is TGTGCCAGCAGCTTTGGCAGACACACCTACAACACCGGGGAGCTGTTTTTT. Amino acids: CASSFGRHTYNTGELFF.

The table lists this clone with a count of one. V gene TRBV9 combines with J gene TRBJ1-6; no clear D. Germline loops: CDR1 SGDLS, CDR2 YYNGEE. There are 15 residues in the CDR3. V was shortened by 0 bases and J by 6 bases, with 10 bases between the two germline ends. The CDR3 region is CASSVGPGSNSPLHF. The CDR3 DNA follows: TGTGCCAGCAGCGTAGGTCCCGGTAGTAATTCACCCCTCCACTTT.

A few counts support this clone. The CDR3 DNA reads as TGTGCCAGCAGTCCACAGGTGGGCGAGACAGATACGCAGTATTTT. Translating gives CASSPQVGETDTQYF. V usage is TRBV6-4 and J usage is TRBJ2-3; D perhaps matches TRBD1 (5 bases). The CDR3 has 15 amino acids. V was trimmed by 5 bases and J by 3 bases, leaving 15 bases between them. CDR1 and CDR2 (germline): MRHNA, SNTAGT.

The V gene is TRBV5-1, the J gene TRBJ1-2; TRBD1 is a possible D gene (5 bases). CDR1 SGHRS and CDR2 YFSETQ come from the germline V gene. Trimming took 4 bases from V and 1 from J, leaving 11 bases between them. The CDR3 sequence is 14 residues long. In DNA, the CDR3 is TGCGCCAGCAGCCAAGCGACAGTTAACTATGGCTACACCTTC. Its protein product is CASSQATVNYGYTF.

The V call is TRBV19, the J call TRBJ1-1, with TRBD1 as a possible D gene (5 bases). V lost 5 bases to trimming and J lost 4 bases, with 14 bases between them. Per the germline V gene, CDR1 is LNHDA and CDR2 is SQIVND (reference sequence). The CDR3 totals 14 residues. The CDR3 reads CASSFIAGRTEAFF. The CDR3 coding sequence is TGTGCCAGTAGTTTTATAGCAGGGCGCACTGAAGCTTTCTTT.

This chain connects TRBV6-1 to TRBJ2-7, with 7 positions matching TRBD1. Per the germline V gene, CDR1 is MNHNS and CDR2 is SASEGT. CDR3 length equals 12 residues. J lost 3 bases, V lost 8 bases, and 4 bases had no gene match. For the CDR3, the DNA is TGTGCCAGCTCGGGACAGAACTACGAGCAGTACTTC. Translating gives CASSGQNYEQYF.